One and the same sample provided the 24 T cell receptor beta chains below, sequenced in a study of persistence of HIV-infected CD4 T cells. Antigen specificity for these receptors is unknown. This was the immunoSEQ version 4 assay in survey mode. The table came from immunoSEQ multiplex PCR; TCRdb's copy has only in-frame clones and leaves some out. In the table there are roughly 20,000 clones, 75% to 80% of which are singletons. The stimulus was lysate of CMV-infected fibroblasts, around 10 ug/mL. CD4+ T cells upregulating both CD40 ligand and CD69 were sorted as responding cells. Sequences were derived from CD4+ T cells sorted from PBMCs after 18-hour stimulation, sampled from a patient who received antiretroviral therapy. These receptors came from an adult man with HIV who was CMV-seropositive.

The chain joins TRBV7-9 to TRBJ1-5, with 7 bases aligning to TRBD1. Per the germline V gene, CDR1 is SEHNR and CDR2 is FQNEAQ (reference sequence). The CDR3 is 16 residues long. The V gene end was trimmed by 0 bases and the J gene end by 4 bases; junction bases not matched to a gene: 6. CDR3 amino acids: CASSLAGGTANQPQHF. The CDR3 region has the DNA TGTGCCAGCAGCTTAGCGGGAGGGACAGCAAATCAGCCCCAGCATTTT.

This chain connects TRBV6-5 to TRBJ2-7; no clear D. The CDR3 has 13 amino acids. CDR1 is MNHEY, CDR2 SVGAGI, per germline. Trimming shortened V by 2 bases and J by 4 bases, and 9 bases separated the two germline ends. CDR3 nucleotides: TGTGCCAGCAGTTACAACCCTGGGTACGAGCAGTACTTC. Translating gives CASSYNPGYEQYF.

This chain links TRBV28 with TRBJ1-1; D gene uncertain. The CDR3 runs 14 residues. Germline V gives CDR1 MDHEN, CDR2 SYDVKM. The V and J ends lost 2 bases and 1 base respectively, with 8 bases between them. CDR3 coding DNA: TGTGCCAGCAGTTTAATGGCGGGGAACACTGAAGCTTTCTTT. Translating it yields CASSLMAGNTEAFF.

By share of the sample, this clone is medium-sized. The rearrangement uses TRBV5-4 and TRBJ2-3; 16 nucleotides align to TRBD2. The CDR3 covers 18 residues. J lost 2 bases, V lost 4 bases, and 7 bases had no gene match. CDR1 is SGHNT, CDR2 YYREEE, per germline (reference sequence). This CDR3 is CASSGGTSGGAVTDTQYF. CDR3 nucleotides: TGTGCCAGCAGCGGCGGGACTAGCGGGGGGGCCGTCACAGATACGCAGTATTTT.

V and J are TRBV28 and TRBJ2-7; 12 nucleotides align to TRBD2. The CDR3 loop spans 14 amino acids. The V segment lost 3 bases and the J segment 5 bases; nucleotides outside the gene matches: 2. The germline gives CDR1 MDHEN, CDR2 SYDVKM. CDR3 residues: CASSLTSGGNEQYF. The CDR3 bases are TGTGCCAGCAGTTTGACTAGCGGGGGCAACGAGCAGTACTTC.

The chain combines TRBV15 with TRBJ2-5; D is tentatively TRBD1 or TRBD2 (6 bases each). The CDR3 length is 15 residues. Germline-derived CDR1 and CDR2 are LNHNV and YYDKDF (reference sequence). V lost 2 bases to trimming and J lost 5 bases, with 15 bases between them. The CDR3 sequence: CATSRWGASGETQYF. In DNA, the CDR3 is TGTGCCACCAGCAGATGGGGGGCGTCTGGGGAGACCCAGTACTTC.

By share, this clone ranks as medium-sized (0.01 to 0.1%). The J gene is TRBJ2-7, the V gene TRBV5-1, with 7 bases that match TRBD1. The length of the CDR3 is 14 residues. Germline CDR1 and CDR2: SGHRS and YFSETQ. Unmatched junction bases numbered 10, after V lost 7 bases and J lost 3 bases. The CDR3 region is CASGRGDSGYEQYF. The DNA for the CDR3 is TGCGCCAGCGGGAGAGGGGACAGTGGCTACGAGCAGTACTTC.

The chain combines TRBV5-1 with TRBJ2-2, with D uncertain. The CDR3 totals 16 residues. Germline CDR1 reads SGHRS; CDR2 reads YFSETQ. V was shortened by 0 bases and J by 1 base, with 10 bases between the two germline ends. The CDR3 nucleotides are TGCGCCAGCAGCTTGGCGAGAGACTTGAACACCGGGGAGCTGTTTTTT. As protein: CASSLARDLNTGELFF.

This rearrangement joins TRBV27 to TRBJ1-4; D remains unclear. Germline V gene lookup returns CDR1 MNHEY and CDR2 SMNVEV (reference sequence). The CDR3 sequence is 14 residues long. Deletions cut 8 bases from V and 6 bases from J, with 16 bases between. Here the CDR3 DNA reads TGTGCCAGCCACCGGGCGGGGAGGGATGAAAAACTGTTTTTT. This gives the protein CASHRAGRDEKLFF.

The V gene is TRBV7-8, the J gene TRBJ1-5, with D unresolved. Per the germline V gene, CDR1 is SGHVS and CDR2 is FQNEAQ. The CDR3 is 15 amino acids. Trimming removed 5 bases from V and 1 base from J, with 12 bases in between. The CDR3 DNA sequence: TGTGCCAGCAGCCCCCTGAGTTCCAGCAATCAGCCCCAGCATTTT. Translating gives CASSPLSSSNQPQHF.

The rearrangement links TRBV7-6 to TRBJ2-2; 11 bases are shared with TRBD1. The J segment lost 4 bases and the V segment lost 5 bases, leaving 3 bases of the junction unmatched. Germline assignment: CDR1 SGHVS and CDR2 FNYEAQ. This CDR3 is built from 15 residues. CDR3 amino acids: CASSGGQGGTGELFF. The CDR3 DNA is TGTGCCAGCAGCGGGGGACAGGGGGGCACCGGGGAGCTGTTTTTT.

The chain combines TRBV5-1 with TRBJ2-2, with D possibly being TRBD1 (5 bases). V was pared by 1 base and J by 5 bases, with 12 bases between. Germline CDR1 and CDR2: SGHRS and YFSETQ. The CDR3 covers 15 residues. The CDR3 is CASSLQIQGTGELFF. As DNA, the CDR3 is TGCGCCAGCAGCTTGCAAATCCAGGGAACCGGGGAGCTGTTTTTT.

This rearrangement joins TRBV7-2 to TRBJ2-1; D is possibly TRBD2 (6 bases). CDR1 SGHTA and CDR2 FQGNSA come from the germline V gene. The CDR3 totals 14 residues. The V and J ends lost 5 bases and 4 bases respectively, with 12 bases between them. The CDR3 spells CASSPRGLYNEQFF. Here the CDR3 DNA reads TGTGCCAGCAGCCCGAGGGGACTTTACAATGAGCAGTTCTTC. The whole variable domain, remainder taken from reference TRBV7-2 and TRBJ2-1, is GAGVSQSPSNKVTEKGKDVELRCDPISGHTALYWYRQSLGQGLEFLIYFQGNSAPDKSGLPSDRFSAERTGGSVSTLTIQRTQQEDSAVYLCASSPRGLYNEQFFGPGTRLTVL.

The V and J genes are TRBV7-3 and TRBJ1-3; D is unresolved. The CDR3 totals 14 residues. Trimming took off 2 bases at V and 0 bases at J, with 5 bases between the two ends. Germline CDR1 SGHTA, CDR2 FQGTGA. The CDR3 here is CASSLASSGNTIYF. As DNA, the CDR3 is TGTGCCAGCAGCTTAGCTAGCTCTGGAAACACCATATATTTT. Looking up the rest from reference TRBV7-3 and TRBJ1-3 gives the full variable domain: GAGVSQTPSNKVTEKGKYVELRCDPISGHTALYWYRQSLGQGPEFLIYFQGTGAADDSGLPNDRFFAVRPEGSVSTLKIQRTERGDSAVYLCASSLASSGNTIYFGEGSWLTVV.

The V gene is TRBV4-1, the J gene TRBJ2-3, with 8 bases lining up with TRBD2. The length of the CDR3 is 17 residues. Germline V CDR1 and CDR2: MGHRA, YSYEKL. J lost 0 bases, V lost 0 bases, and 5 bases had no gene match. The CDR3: CASSQDSRGGSTDTQYF. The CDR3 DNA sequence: TGCGCCAGCAGCCAAGATAGTCGGGGGGGAAGCACAGATACGCAGTATTTT.

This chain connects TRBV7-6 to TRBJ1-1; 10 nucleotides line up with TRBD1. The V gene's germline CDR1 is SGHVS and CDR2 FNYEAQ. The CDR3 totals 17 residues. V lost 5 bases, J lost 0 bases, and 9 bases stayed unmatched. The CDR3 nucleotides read TGTGCCAGCAGCCTCCGGGACAGGGGATCTATGAACACTGAAGCTTTCTTT. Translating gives CASSLRDRGSMNTEAFF.

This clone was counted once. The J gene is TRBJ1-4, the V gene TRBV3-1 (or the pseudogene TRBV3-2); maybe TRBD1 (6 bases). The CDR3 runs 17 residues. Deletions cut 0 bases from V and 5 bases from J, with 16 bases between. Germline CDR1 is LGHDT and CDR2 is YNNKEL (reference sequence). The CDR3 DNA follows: TGTGCCAGCAGCCAAGAGCCGCGGGGGCTGGGGAATGAAAAACTGTTTTTT. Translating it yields CASSQEPRGLGNEKLFF.

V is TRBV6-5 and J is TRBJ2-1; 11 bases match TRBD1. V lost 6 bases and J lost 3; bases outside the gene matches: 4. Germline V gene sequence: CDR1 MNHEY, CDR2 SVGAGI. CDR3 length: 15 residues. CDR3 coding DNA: TGTGCCAGCAGCGGACAGGGGGCTGGCTACAATGAGCAGTTCTTC. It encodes CASSGQGAGYNEQFF.

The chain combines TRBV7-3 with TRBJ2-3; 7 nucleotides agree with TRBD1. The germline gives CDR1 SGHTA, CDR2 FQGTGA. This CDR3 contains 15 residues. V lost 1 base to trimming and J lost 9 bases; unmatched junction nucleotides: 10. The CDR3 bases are TGTGCCAGCAGCTTAAACCCAGGGGGTTCAGGCACGCAGTATTTT. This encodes CASSLNPGGSGTQYF.

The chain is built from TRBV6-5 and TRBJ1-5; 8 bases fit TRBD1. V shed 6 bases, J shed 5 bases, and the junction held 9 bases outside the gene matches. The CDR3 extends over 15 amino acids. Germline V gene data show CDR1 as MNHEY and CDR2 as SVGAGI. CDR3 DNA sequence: TGTGCCAGCAGATTCACCGGGACAGGCGATCAGCCCCAGCATTTT. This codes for CASRFTGTGDQPQHF.

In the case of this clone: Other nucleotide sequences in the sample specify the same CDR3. The CDR3 loop is CASSIGTVGELFF. Here the CDR3 DNA reads TGTGCCAGTAGTATCGGGACGGTCGGGGAGCTGTTTTTT. The chain is built from TRBV19 and TRBJ2-2, with D perhaps being TRBD1 or TRBD2 (5 bases each). There are 13 residues in the CDR3. Germline lookup yields CDR1 LNHDA and CDR2 SQIVND (reference sequence). V was clipped by 3 bases and J by 7 bases, with 9 bases between them.

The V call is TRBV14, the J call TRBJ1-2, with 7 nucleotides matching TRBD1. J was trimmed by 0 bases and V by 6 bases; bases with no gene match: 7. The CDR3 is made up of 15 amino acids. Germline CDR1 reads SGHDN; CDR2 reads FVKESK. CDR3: CASRVRGGANYGYTF. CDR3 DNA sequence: TGTGCCAGCAGGGTCAGGGGGGGAGCTAACTATGGCTACACCTTC.

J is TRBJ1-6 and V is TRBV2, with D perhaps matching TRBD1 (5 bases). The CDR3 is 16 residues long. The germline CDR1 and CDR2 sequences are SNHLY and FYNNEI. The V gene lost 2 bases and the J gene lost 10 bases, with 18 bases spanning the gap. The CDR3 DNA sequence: TGTGCCAGCAGTGAAATAGAACAAACAGGAGGATCACCCCTCCACTTT. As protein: CASSEIEQTGGSPLHF.

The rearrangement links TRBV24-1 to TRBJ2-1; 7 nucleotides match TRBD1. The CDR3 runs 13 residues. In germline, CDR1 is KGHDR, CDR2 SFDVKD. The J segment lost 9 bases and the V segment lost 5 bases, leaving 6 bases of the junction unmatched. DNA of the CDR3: TGTGCCACCAGTGGCTTTCCAGGGGGTGAGCAGTTCTTC. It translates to CATSGFPGGEQFF.